This T cell receptor beta chain was sequenced during a study of human T cells and chemical hapten exposure. Study-wide points: Sensitizing with DPC caused no change in TCRs above 1 in 1000 frequency. Counts of TCRs expanded at PT1 correlated positively with patch test score.

This clonotype has a handful of counts. The antigen is not known. As to time point: pre-sensitization, week 0. The treatment: therapeutic diphenylcyclopropenone sensitization with weekly scalp DPC. The study drew its donors from alopecia patients who were 18 to 70 years old and suitable for DPC. The CDR3 contains 14 residues. V was pared by 6 bases and J by 0 bases, with 9 bases between. Per germline, CDR1 WNHNN and CDR2 SYGVQD (reference sequence). A single record per CDR3 protein comes from TCRdb applying MiXCR to the RACE reads. The data show 350,000 to 400,000 distinct CDR3 sequences, 5% to 6.5% seen once.

Here the sequenced sample was whole blood, taken in connection with sensitization to the hapten diphenylcyclopropenone (DPC). The chain carries TRBV10-1 and TRBJ2-4; perhaps TRBD1 as D (5 bases). The source of this sequence is a woman aged 50 to 60 with alopecia areata. Some clones in this sample may be carry-over from other donors' samples. The CDR3 DNA is TGCGCCAGCAGGGACAATTTAGCCAAAAACATTCAGTACTTC. Its translation is CASRDNLAKNIQYF.